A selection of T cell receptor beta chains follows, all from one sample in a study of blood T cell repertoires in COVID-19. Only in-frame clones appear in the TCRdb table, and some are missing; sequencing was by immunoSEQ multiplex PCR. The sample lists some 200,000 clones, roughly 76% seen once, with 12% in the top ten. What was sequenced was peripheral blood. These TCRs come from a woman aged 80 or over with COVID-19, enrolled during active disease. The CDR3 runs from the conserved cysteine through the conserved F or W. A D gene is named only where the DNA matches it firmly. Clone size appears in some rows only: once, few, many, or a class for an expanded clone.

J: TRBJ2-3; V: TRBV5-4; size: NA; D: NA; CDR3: CASSSARTNTDTQYF; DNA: TGTGCCAGCAGCTCAGCCCGGACTAACACAGATACGCAGTATTTT
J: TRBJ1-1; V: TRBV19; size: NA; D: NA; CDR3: CASRRGWETEAFF; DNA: TGTGCCAGTAGAAGGGGGTGGGAAACTGAAGCTTTCTTT
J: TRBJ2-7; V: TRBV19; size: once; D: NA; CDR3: CASSIGPTYEQYF; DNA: TGTGCCAGTAGTATAGGTCCAACCTACGAGCAGTACTTC
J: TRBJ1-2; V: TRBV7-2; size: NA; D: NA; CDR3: CASSLAGGLGYGYTF; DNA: TGTGCCAGCAGCTTAGCGGGGGGGCTTGGCTATGGCTACACCTTC
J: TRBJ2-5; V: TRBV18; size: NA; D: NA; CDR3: CASSPIPTGETQYF; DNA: TGTGCCAGCTCACCAATCCCGACAGGCGAGACCCAGTACTTC
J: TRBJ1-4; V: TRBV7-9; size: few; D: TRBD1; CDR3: CASSQTGINEKLFF; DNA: TGTGCCAGCAGCCAGACAGGGATTAATGAAAAACTGTTTTTT
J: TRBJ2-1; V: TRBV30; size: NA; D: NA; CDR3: CAWSVLGTSVYNEQFF; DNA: TGTGCCTGGAGTGTACTGGGGACAAGTGTTTACAATGAGCAGTTCTTC
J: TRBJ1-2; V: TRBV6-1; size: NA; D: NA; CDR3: CASSDPTGLTTSYGYTF; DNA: TGTGCCAGCAGTGACCCGACAGGCCTGACGACCTCCTATGGCTACACCTTC
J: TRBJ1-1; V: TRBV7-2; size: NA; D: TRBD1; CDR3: CASSFRGLATEAFF; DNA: TGTGCCAGCAGCTTTAGGGGGCTGGCGACTGAAGCTTTCTTT
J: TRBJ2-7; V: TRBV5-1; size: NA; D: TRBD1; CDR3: CASSPRQGASYEQYF; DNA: TGCGCCAGCAGCCCGAGACAGGGGGCATCCTACGAGCAGTACTTC
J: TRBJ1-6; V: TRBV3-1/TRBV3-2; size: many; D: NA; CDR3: CASRDWGDYNSPLHF; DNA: TGTGCCAGCAGGGACTGGGGTGACTATAATTCACCCCTCCACTTT
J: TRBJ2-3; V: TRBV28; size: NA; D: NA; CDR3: CASSADYPDTQYF; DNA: TGTGCCAGCAGTGCCGACTACCCAGATACGCAGTATTTT
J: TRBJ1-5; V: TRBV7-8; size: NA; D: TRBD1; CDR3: CASSLDRGGQPQHF; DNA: TGTGCCAGCAGCCTAGACAGGGGCGGCCAGCCCCAGCATTTT
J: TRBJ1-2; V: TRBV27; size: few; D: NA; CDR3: CASSSPGGGLYGYTF; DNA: TGTGCCAGCAGCTCCCCCGGGGGAGGCCTCTATGGCTACACCTTC
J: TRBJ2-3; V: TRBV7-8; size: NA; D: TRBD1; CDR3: CASSPLRDRDSDTQYF; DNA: TGTGCCAGCAGCCCTCTCCGGGACAGGGATTCAGATACGCAGTATTTT
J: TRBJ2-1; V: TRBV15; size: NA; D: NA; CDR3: CATSRRSGTYNEQFF; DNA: TGTGCCACCAGCAGGCGCTCCGGGACTTACAATGAGCAGTTCTTC
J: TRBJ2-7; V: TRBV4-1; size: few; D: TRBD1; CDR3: CASSHGTAGLYEQYF; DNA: TGCGCCAGCAGCCACGGGACAGCAGGACTCTACGAGCAGTACTTC